Listed below are T cell receptor beta chains from one sample, sequenced in a study of memory CD4+ T cells and cytomegalovirus serostatus. Using immunoSEQ multiplex PCR, the repertoire was profiled, and TCRdb retains in-frame clones only, with some absent. There are more than 40,000 clones in the sample; 76% occur only once, and 5% to 7.5% lies in the top ten. Sample: memory CD4+ T cells from blood. These receptors all come from an adult in good health and CMV-seronegative. Each CDR3 is given with its conserved first and last residue. D genes are given only for firm matches. Where a row states a size, it is once, few, many or the class of an expanded clone; other rows omit it.

CASQSSLGEQYF TGTGCCAGTCAATCCTCCCTGGGGGAGCAGTACTTC TRBV19 . TRBJ2-7 .
CASSLAGTAETQYF TGCGCCAGCAGCTTGGCGGGGACAGCAGAGACCCAGTACTTC TRBV5-1 . TRBJ2-5 TRBD1
CASSQDRERTGNEKLFF TGTGCCAGCAGCCAAGATCGGGAACGGACAGGGAATGAAAAACTGTTTTTT TRBV14 . TRBJ1-4 TRBD1
CASSLRAAEETQYF TGTGCCAGCAGCTTGAGGGCTGCCGAAGAGACCCAGTACTTC TRBV5-4 once TRBJ2-5 .
CSVGGANEKLFF TGCAGCGTTGGGGGAGCGAATGAAAAACTGTTTTTT TRBV29-1 once TRBJ1-4 .
CASDREGYGYTF TGTGCCAGCGACAGGGAGGGCTATGGCTACACCTTC TRBV2 . TRBJ1-2 TRBD1
CASSLSDRKSYEQYF TGTGCCAGCAGCTTGTCGGACAGGAAAAGCTACGAGCAGTACTTC TRBV7-9 few TRBJ2-7 TRBD1
CSARGQHQQFF TGCAGTGCTAGAGGACAGCATCAACAGTTCTTC TRBV20-1 . TRBJ2-1 .
CASVGGRTDTQYF TGTGCCAGCGTCGGGGGGAGGACAGATACGCAGTATTTT TRBV2 once TRBJ2-3 TRBD2
CASSQEGGREGGYEQYF TGCGCCAGCAGCCAAGAAGGCGGAAGGGAGGGAGGATACGAGCAGTACTTC TRBV4-1 . TRBJ2-7 TRBD2
CASSLQGANEKLFF TGTGCCAGCAGTCTCCAGGGGGCTAATGAAAAACTGTTTTTT TRBV28 few TRBJ1-4 TRBD1
CASSSRIWTRSYEQYF TGTGCCAGCAGTTCTAGAATCTGGACTAGATCCTACGAGCAGTACTTC TRBV28 few TRBJ2-7 TRBD2
CASRASGGSYEQYF TGTGCCAGCAGGGCTAGCGGGGGGTCCTACGAGCAGTACTTC TRBV2 . TRBJ2-7 TRBD2
CASSQGQGGEQFF TGTGCCAGCAGCCAAGGCCAGGGTGGGGAGCAGTTCTTC TRBV4-2 . TRBJ2-1 .
CASSLKEAGGPDTQYF TGCGCCAGCAGCTTAAAAGAAGCGGGAGGGCCAGATACGCAGTATTTT TRBV5-1 . TRBJ2-3 TRBD2
CASTYDGRSGNTIYF TGTGCCAGTACCTATGACGGACGCTCTGGAAACACCATATATTTT TRBV19 . TRBJ1-3 .
CASSQGHQGGNTIYF TGCGCCAGCAGCCAAGGTCACCAGGGTGGAAACACCATATATTTT TRBV4-3 . TRBJ1-3 .
CASSLGRGPYNEQFF TGTGCCAGCAGCCTCGGTAGGGGCCCATACAATGAGCAGTTCTTC TRBV11-3 once TRBJ2-1 .
CASTSGGGRFSNEQFF TGTGCCAGCACCTCCGGGGGGGGGAGGTTTTCCAATGAGCAGTTCTTC TRBV28 . TRBJ2-1 TRBD2
CASSLRGYQETQYF TGTGCCAGCAGTTTAAGGGGCTACCAAGAGACCCAGTACTTC TRBV28 few TRBJ2-5 .
CASRRPGTGGKRDGYTF TGTGCCAGCAGACGTCCCGGGACAGGGGGCAAAAGGGACGGCTACACCTTC TRBV28 . TRBJ1-2 TRBD1
CASSDPLRGTGELFF TGTGCCAGCAGCGACCCGCTGCGGGGCACCGGGGAGCTGTTTTTT TRBV7-9 . TRBJ2-2 .
CASSPNGRSGVDGYTF TGTGCCAGCAGCCCCAACGGACGGTCGGGGGTGGATGGCTACACCTTC TRBV7-2 . TRBJ1-2 .
CASQGAGEKLFF TGTGCCAGCCAGGGGGCTGGGGAAAAACTGTTTTTT TRBV2 medium-sized TRBJ1-4 TRBD1
CSVGKGPSSPYEQYF TGCAGCGTTGGAAAAGGGCCTTCCTCCCCGTACGAGCAGTACTTC TRBV29-1 . TRBJ2-7 .
CASSSLGGGNEQFF TGCGCCAGCAGCTCATTAGGGGGCGGGAATGAGCAGTTCTTC TRBV5-1 . TRBJ2-1 TRBD1
CASTRLAGDTDTQYF TGTGCCAGCACCCGACTAGCGGGAGATACAGATACGCAGTATTTT TRBV9 . TRBJ2-3 TRBD2
CASTTGTGYYEQYF TGTGCCAGCACCACCGGGACGGGCTACTACGAGCAGTACTTC TRBV28 . TRBJ2-7 .
CASSPREGSSYEQYF TGTGCCAGCAGCCCCCGGGAAGGGAGCTCCTACGAGCAGTACTTC TRBV5-5 . TRBJ2-7 .
CARNQGAHSYEQYF TGCGCCAGGAACCAGGGGGCCCACTCCTACGAGCAGTACTTC TRBV5-1 few TRBJ2-7 TRBD1
CASSLSVSGELFF TGTGCCAGCAGCTTATCGGTTTCCGGGGAGCTGTTTTTT TRBV7-2 . TRBJ2-2 .